The TCR beta chain under discussion was sequenced for a study of shared clonotypes between healthy human individuals. The table came from immunoSEQ multiplex PCR; TCRdb's copy has only in-frame clones and leaves some out. The sample carries around 1,000,000 clones, approximately 77% recorded once. The V end was cut by 2 bases, the J end by 4 bases, with 12 bases between. Germline loops: CDR1 LGHNA, CDR2 YNFKEQ. This CDR3 has 14 amino acids. Sample: memory CD4+ T cells from PBMCs. As to subset: CD45RA-negative fraction. The rearrangement uses TRBV4-2 and TRBJ2-7; D might be TRBD2 (6 bases). The receptor comes from a young man in good health. Some clones in this sample may be carry-over from other donors' samples. The CDR3 loop is CASSQPGVIYEQYF. The CDR3 coding sequence is TGTGCCAGCAGCCAACCGGGAGTTATATACGAGCAGTACTTC.